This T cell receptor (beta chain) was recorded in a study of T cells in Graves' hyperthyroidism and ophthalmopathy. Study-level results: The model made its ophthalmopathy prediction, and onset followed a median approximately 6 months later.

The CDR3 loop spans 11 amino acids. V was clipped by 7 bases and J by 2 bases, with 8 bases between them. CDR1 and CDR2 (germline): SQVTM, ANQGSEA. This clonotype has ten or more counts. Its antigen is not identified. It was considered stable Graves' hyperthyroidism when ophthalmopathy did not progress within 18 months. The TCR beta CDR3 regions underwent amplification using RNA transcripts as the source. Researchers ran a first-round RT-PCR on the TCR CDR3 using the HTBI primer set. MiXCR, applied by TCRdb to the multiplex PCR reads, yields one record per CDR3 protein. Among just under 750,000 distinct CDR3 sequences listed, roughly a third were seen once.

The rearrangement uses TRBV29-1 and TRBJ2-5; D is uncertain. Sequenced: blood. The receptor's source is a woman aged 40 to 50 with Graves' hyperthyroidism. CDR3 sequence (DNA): TGCAGCGGCAGGCTACAAGAGACCCAGTACTTC. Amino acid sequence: CSGRLQETQYF.